This passage covers 16 T cell receptor beta chains from one sample sequenced in a study of T cell repertoires in cytomegalovirus infection. From the reads, TCRdb called clonotypes with MiXCR, one entry per CDR3 protein. The table shows roughly 280,000 distinct CDR3 sequences, with about an eighth occurring only once. Sequenced sample: PBMCs. The origin of the receptors is a human donor in good health (CMV status not recorded). Some clones in this sample may be carry-over from other donors' samples.

The genes are TRBV5-4 and TRBJ2-7; a possible D gene is TRBD2 (6 bases). Trimming took 5 bases from V and 6 from J, leaving 21 bases between them. This CDR3 has 15 residues. Germline V lookup: CDR1 SGHNT, CDR2 YYREEE (reference sequence). The CDR3 sequence: CASRMVGGPRSEQYF. As DNA, the CDR3 is TGTGCCAGCAGGATGGTGGGGGGTCCCCGGTCCGAGCAGTACTTC.

The V gene is TRBV6-4, the J gene TRBJ2-1; the match to TRBD2 covers 7 bases. The J segment lost 4 bases and the V segment lost 3 bases, leaving 6 bases of the junction unmatched. The CDR3 is 15 amino acids. Germline V lookup: CDR1 MRHNA, CDR2 SNTAGT. The CDR3 coding sequence is TGTGCCAGCAGTGAAAGAGCGGGGTCTTACAATGAGCAGTTCTTC. Amino acids: CASSERAGSYNEQFF.

This clonotype was seen a few times. The chain has TRBV19 and TRBJ2-1, with a possible D match to TRBD2 (5 bases). The germline gives CDR1 LNHDA, CDR2 SQIVND (reference sequence). The CDR3 spans 11 residues. Trimming took off 5 bases at V and 15 bases at J, with 14 bases between the two ends. CDR3 sequence (DNA): TGTGCCAGTAGTGAGGGTTCTCGGCCGTTCTTC. It translates to CASSEGSRPFF.

The chain has TRBV20-1 and TRBJ2-7; 11 bases fit TRBD2. Germline CDR1 reads DFQATT; CDR2 reads SNEGSKA (reference sequence). The CDR3 sequence is 16 residues long. V was clipped by 8 bases and J by 4 bases; unmatched bases: 16. CDR3 in DNA: TGCAGTTGCCGATCCACGACCGGGACTAGCGGTTACGAGCAGTACTTC. Translated: CSCRSTTGTSGYEQYF.

This clonotype was seen ten or more times. The chain has TRBV20-1 and TRBJ2-5, with 10 bases that match TRBD2. Losses at the gene ends were 0 bases for V and 5 bases for J; bases not matched to a gene: 12. Germline loops: CDR1 DFQATT, CDR2 SNEGSKA (reference sequence). The CDR3 extends over 17 amino acids. CDR3 bases: TGCAGTGCTAGAGATACCCTAGCGGGAGCTAATATGGAGACCCAGTACTTC. It yields the protein CSARDTLAGANMETQYF.

This clonotype was seen more than once but under ten times. This chain joins TRBV15 and TRBJ2-1; 7 positions agree with TRBD1. CDR3 length: 20 amino acids. Germline assignment: CDR1 LNHNV and CDR2 YYDKDF (reference sequence). V lost 2 bases and J lost 6; bases outside the gene matches: 22. As DNA, the CDR3 is TGTGCCACCAGCAGAACATATCGAGCCCTAGCATGGGCAGGGGGCAATGAGCAGTTCTTC. This gives the protein CATSRTYRALAWAGGNEQFF. Full variable domain (missing parts from reference TRBV15 and TRBJ2-1): DAMVIQNPRYQVTQFGKPVTLSCSQTLNHNVMYWYQQKSSQAPKLLFHYYDKDFNNEADTPDNFQSRRPNTSFCFLDIRSPGLGDTAMYLCATSRTYRALAWAGGNEQFFGPGTRLTVL.

The chain recombines TRBV12-3 or TRBV12-4 with TRBJ1-1, with D possibly TRBD1 on 5 matching bases. The CDR3 length is 11 residues. The V gene lost 7 bases and the J gene lost 5 bases, with 8 bases spanning the gap. The CDR3: CASIYRTEAFF. The CDR3 region has the DNA TGTGCCAGCATATACAGGACTGAAGCTTTCTTT.

The chain is built from TRBV14 and TRBJ1-1; no reliable D call. The CDR3 contains 14 residues. V was trimmed by 1 base and J by 5 bases, leaving 11 bases between them. From germline, CDR1 is SGHDN and CDR2 FVKESK. The CDR3 nucleotides read TGTGCCAGCAGCCAAGGGTCTGTCATGACTGAAGCTTTCTTT. It codes for CASSQGSVMTEAFF.

This clonotype turned up a few times. The chain uses TRBV7-6 and TRBJ2-3; D is tentatively TRBD1 or TRBD2 (7 bases each). Trimming removed 5 bases from V and 2 bases from J, with 14 bases in between. The germline gives CDR1 SGHVS, CDR2 FNYEAQ. This CDR3 comprises 15 residues. CDR3 DNA sequence: TGTGCCAGCAGCAAGCGGGACAGCTACACAGATACGCAGTATTTT. Its protein product is CASSKRDSYTDTQYF.

The chain has TRBV28 and TRBJ2-7; D is possibly TRBD2 (5 bases). CDR3 length: 13 amino acids. From germline, CDR1 is MDHEN and CDR2 SYDVKM. Trimming took off 7 bases at V and 2 bases at J, with 12 bases between the two ends. CDR3 DNA sequence: TGTGCCAGCAAGAGGGATTCTACCTACGAGCAGTACTTC. Its protein product is CASKRDSTYEQYF.

The table lists this clonotype with many counts. V usage is TRBV7-6 and J usage is TRBJ2-7; 10 bases are shared with TRBD2. The length of the CDR3 is 15 residues. Germline V gene sequence: CDR1 SGHVS, CDR2 FNYEAQ. V lost 5 bases to trimming and J lost 3 bases; unmatched junction nucleotides: 7. The CDR3 protein is CASSPPLAGVYEQYF. CDR3 sequence (DNA): TGTGCCAGCAGCCCCCCCCTAGCGGGAGTCTACGAGCAGTACTTC.

The sample holds a few counts of this clonotype. This chain links TRBV5-1 with TRBJ2-5; D remains ambiguous. The CDR3 contains 13 residues. Per germline, CDR1 SGHRS and CDR2 YFSETQ. The V gene lost 4 bases and the J gene lost 5 bases, with 12 bases spanning the gap. CDR3 sequence (DNA): TGCGCCAGCAGCCCTGGGCCGTTGGAGACCCAGTACTTC. Encoded protein: CASSPGPLETQYF.

This clonotype was observed at least ten times. The chain links TRBV4-1 to TRBJ1-5; possibly TRBD1 for D (5 bases). The CDR3 extends over 15 amino acids. Per the germline V gene, CDR1 is MGHRA and CDR2 is YSYEKL. The V end was cut by 4 bases, the J end by 4 bases, with 14 bases between. The CDR3 loop is CASSPLDSPNQPQHF. DNA of the CDR3: TGCGCCAGCAGCCCCCTAGACAGCCCAAATCAGCCCCAGCATTTT.

V and J are TRBV4-3 and TRBJ2-1, with 7 bases identical to TRBD2. The length of the CDR3 is 18 residues. Germline trimming cut 4 bases from V and 0 bases from J; bases unmatched to any gene: 12. CDR1 is LGHNA and CDR2 is YSLEER in the germline V gene. In DNA form, the CDR3 reads TGCGCCAGCAGCCCCTCCTCGAGCGGGGATTACTCCTACAATGAGCAGTTCTTC. It codes for CASSPSSSGDYSYNEQFF.

This clonotype has at least ten counts. J is TRBJ2-7 and V is TRBV11-2; D gene uncertain. Looked up from germline, CDR1 is SGHAT and CDR2 is FQNNGV. V shed 6 bases and J shed 6 bases, with 24 bases lying between them. There are 16 residues in the CDR3. This chain's CDR3 is CASSPKNTINPSEQYF. As DNA, the CDR3 is TGTGCCAGCAGTCCTAAGAACACAATAAACCCTAGCGAGCAGTACTTC. Complete variable domain (other parts from reference TRBV11-2 and TRBJ2-7): EAGVAQSPRYKIIEKRQSVAFWCNPISGHATLYWYQQILGQGPKLLIQFQNNGVVDDSQLPKDRFSAERLKGVDSTLKIQPAKLEDSAVYLCASSPKNTINPSEQYFGPGTRLTVT.

This clonotype was counted at least ten times. The J gene is TRBJ2-3, the V gene TRBV7-2; no reliable D call. The CDR3 is 15 amino acids. V was clipped by 5 bases and J by 2 bases, with 14 bases between them. Germline loops: CDR1 SGHTA, CDR2 FQGNSA. CDR3: CASSVLRLSTDTQYF. The CDR3, as DNA: TGTGCCAGCAGCGTCCTCAGGCTATCCACAGATACGCAGTATTTT.